Included here is one T cell receptor beta chain sequence, with context. Some clones are missing from TCRdb's copy, which holds only in-frame ones; the method was immunoSEQ multiplex PCR. The sample lists more than 200,000 clones, around 87% occurring once. Per germline, CDR1 SGDLS and CDR2 YYNGEE. The CDR3 consists of 17 residues. J was trimmed by 0 bases and V by 2 bases; bases with no gene match: 5. This entry belongs to a study of blood T cell repertoires in COVID-19. Whole-study context: Symptom resolution, clearance, or two negative PCRs marked donors in Cohort 3 as recovered.

Sequenced input: PBMCs or T cells enriched from blood (not recorded which). V usage is TRBV9 and J usage is TRBJ2-2; TRBD2 aligns across 9 bases. The origin of this receptor is a man aged 25 to 40 in a cohort exposed to, infected with or recovered from COVID-19 (not recorded which). The CDR3 nucleotides read TGTGCCAGCAGCGTCTCGACTAGCGGAACGAACACCGGGGAGCTGTTTTTT. Residues: CASSVSTSGTNTGELFF.